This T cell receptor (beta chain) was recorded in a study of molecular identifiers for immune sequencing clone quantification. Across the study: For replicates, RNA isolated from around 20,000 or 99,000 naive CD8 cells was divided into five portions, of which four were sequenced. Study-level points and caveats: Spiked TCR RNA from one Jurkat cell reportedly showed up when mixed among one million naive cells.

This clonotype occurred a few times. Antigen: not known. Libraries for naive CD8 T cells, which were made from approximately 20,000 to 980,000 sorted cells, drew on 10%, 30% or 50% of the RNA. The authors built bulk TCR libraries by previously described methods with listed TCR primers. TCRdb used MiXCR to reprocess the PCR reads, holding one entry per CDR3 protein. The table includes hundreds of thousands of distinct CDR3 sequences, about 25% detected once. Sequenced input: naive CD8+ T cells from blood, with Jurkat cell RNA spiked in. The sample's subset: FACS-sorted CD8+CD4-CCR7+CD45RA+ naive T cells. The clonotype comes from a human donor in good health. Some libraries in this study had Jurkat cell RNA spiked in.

The chain's CDR3 is CASSLGGELQETQYF. In DNA form, the CDR3 reads TGTGCCAGCAGCTTAGGGGGGGAACTACAAGAGACCCAGTACTTC. The rearrangement links TRBV13 to TRBJ2-5; D may correspond to TRBD1 or TRBD2 (5 bases each). Trimming took off 0 bases at V and 2 bases at J, with 10 bases between the two ends. The CDR3 consists of 15 residues. Per germline, CDR1 PRHDT and CDR2 FYEKMQ (reference sequence).